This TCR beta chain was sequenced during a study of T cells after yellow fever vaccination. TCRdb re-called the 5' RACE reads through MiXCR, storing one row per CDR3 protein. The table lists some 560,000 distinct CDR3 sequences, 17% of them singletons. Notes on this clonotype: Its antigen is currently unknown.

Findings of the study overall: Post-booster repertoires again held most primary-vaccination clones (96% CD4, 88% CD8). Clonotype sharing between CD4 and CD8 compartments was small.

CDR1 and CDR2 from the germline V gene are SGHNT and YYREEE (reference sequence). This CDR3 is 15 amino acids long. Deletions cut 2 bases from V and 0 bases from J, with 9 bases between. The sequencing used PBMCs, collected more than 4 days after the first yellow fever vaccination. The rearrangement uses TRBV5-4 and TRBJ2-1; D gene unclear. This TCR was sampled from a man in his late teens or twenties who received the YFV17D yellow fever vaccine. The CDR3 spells CASSFWQSSYNEQFF. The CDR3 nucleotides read TGTGCCAGCAGCTTCTGGCAGAGCTCCTACAATGAGCAGTTCTTC.